This T cell receptor (beta chain) was captured in a study of T cells in Graves' hyperthyroidism and ophthalmopathy (dated by TCRdb to the late 2010s). A note on the overall study: Peripheral blood was sampled at the time of initial diagnosis, prior to any treatment. Prospective prediction of ophthalmopathy was tested in an independent validation cohort consisting of fewer than 20 hyperthyroidism patients and approximately 16 patients who later progressed to ophthalmopathy. For training and testing, the 100 or so patients in the discovery cohort were randomly divided in a 7:3 ratio. To identify distinguishing TCR V-J signatures, a discovery cohort of around 100 patients was used, comprising 43 with Graves' ophthalmopathy and around 60 with stable Graves' hyperthyroidism. After blood sampling, hyperthyroidism patients were treated with methimazole at a starting dose of 30 mg daily, and ophthalmopathy patients were treated with high-dose intravenous methylprednisolone. In about 6 Graves' hyperthyroidism patients, the study also compared T-cell repertoires from thyroid tissue with T-cell repertoires from blood. The paper describes TCR Vbeta CDR3 sequencing of fewer than 150 peripheral blood samples, made up of 40 to 45 ophthalmopathy patients, around 78 hyperthyroidism patients and some 17 progressor patients. What the authors observed across the whole study: A model built on a 13 V-J signature distinguished ophthalmopathy from stable hyperthyroidism, reaching around 88% sensitivity and around 81% specificity in cross-validation and 80%/75% in testing. Most expanded thyroid clonotypes (frequency above 0.001) were also detected in blood, a finding suggesting that blood repertoires may reflect thyroid immune responses. During validation, the model predicted progression to ophthalmopathy a median of about 5.9 months ahead of onset, with approximately 70% sensitivity and 72.22% specificity. No statistical method was used to fix the sample size in advance, and group allocation was not hidden from the investigators.

From V the trimming removes 6 bases and from J it removes 6 bases, while the gene matches leave 4 bases of the junction unaccounted for. CDR1 LNHNV and CDR2 YYDKDF were looked up in the germline V gene (reference sequence). From its cysteine to its phenylalanine, the CDR3 spans 13 amino acids. The sequence is cut down to CDR3 DNA, 39 bases in frame from base 1. This clonotype appeared a few times. No cognate antigen has been identified for it. No much larger clonotype is one base removed from it; base qualities were not supplied. Stable Graves' hyperthyroidism was defined as no progression to ophthalmopathy during 18 months of follow-up. Hyperthyroidism patients were aged 18 to 65 years and newly diagnosed, with disease duration of less than 2 months. Patients with uncontrolled infections, other autoimmune diseases, pregnancy or lactation were excluded. Clinical symptoms, serum thyroxine and TRAb, thyroid ultrasound, and orbital computed tomography formed the basis for the diagnoses. Ficoll-Paque density gradient centrifugation was used to isolate PBMCs from 8 to 10 ml of fresh peripheral blood. Total RNA was extracted with Trizol reagent, and quality was checked on an Agilent 2100 Bioanalyzer.

The TCR beta CDR3 regions were amplified from the RNA transcripts. The TCR CDR3 was subjected to a first round of RT-PCR using the HTBI primer set and the Qiagen OneStep RT-PCR kit. Libraries were constructed in a second round of multiplex PCR, after which size selection and purification were performed. Paired-end sequencing of the libraries was performed with 100 bp reads on an Illumina HiSeq2000. As for how the authors treated the data: Raw data were processed with SOAPnuke, discarding reads with adapters, uncalled bases, mean Phred below 15, or no exact constant-primer or identifier match. High-quality paired reads were merged using COPE v1.2.5, and each unique nucleotide sequence was defined as a clonotype. Clonotypes were aligned to IMGT TRBV, TRBD and TRBJ reference segments using MiTCR v1.1. Analysis was restricted to V-J combinations with a frequency above 0.0001, which covered 99.2% of repertoires. The TCS score was defined as the ratio of F50 (clonal expansion) to E x V (chaos), calculated using BLOSUM62-based TCRdist between CDR3 peptides within each V-J. Welch's t-statistics and random forest reduced 500 to 650 V-J features to 10 to 15, which were used in a naive Bayes classifier (R e1071). Clones were called with MiXCR by TCRdb after fastp trimmed the public reads at Q25, and only in-frame beta chains were retained. Every CDR3 protein is listed once, alongside the most common genes and DNA of its rows. Clone size and V and J calls follow TCRdb, not the original study. The sample table contains 650,000 to 750,000 distinct CDR3 sequences; only one count was recorded for around 13% of them. The ten largest clones add up to around 9.6% of the sample.

Sequencing was carried out using blood. The sequence derives from a young woman with Graves' hyperthyroidism. Here the chain combines TRBV15 and TRBJ2-7; 11 nucleotides in the junction match TRBD1. The nucleotide sequence is given as TGTGCCACCAGACCCGGGACAGGGGGCGAGCAGTACTTC. This yields the protein CATRPGTGGEQYF. This CDR3, with the reference TRBV15 and TRBJ2-7 proteins standing in past its ends, gives the full variable domain DAMVIQNPRYQVTQFGKPVTLSCSQTLNHNVMYWYQQKSSQAPKLLFHYYDKDFNNEADTPDNFQSRRPNTSFCFLDIRSPGLGDTAMYLCATRPGTGGEQYFGPGTRLTVT.